This is a list of T cell receptor beta chains from one sample in a study of Ad26.COV2.S vaccination and SARS-CoV-2 variants. Generated by immunoSEQ multiplex PCR, the TCRdb table keeps only in-frame clones and is missing some. The profile shows approximately 460,000 clones, 89% of them singletons. The sample here was peripheral blood, taken in a trial of Ad26.COV2.S vaccine versus placebo. All receptors come from a person between 18 and 65 years old who received the Ad26.COV2.S COVID-19 vaccine or a placebo. Both conserved end residues are part of each CDR3. Fields, in order: D gene, clone size, J gene, V gene, CDR3 protein, CDR3 DNA. D genes are given only for firm matches. The listing skips clone size in some rows; elsewhere it reads once, few, many or a size class.

d_gene: TRBD2; abundance: once; j_gene: TRBJ2-7; v_gene: TRBV20-1; CDR3aa: CSASGWSPGGNYEQYF; CDR3nt: TGCAGTGCTAGTGGTTGGAGCCCGGGGGGTAACTACGAGCAGTACTTC
d_gene: -; abundance: once; j_gene: TRBJ2-7; v_gene: TRBV6-2/TRBV6-3; CDR3aa: CASSYRPGAGYYEQYF; CDR3nt: TGTGCCAGCAGTTACCGTCCAGGGGCCGGATACTACGAGCAGTACTTC
d_gene: TRBD1; abundance: -; j_gene: TRBJ2-1; v_gene: TRBV18; CDR3aa: CASSSRQGESYNEQFF; CDR3nt: TGTGCCAGCTCATCAAGACAGGGAGAGTCCTACAATGAGCAGTTCTTC
d_gene: -; abundance: -; j_gene: TRBJ2-4; v_gene: TRBV7-9; CDR3aa: CASSLVGSAKNIQYF; CDR3nt: TGTGCCAGCAGCTTAGTCGGTTCAGCCAAAAACATTCAGTACTTC
d_gene: TRBD1; abundance: -; j_gene: TRBJ1-2; v_gene: TRBV5-6; CDR3aa: CASSWDRLNYGYTF; CDR3nt: TGTGCCAGCAGCTGGGACAGGCTTAACTATGGCTACACCTTC
d_gene: -; abundance: -; j_gene: TRBJ1-2; v_gene: TRBV28; CDR3aa: CASSLVPTNYGYTF; CDR3nt: TGTGCCAGCAGTTTGGTTCCGACTAACTATGGCTACACCTTC
d_gene: -; abundance: -; j_gene: TRBJ1-6; v_gene: TRBV11-2; CDR3aa: CASSLGGANSPLHF; CDR3nt: TGTGCCAGCAGCTTAGGGGGAGCCAATTCACCCCTCCACTTT
d_gene: -; abundance: -; j_gene: TRBJ1-4; v_gene: TRBV5-1; CDR3aa: CASSFGRTNEKLFF; CDR3nt: TGCGCCAGCAGCTTTGGGCGCACTAATGAAAAACTGTTTTTT
d_gene: -; abundance: many; j_gene: TRBJ2-6; v_gene: TRBV3-1/TRBV3-2; CDR3aa: CASSQDSFSGANVLTF; CDR3nt: TGTGCCAGCAGCCAGGACTCTTTCTCTGGGGCCAACGTCCTGACTTTC
d_gene: TRBD2; abundance: -; j_gene: TRBJ2-3; v_gene: TRBV6-6; CDR3aa: CASSLSSGTTADTQYF; CDR3nt: TGTGCCAGCAGCCTTAGTAGCGGGACGACTGCAGATACGCAGTATTTT